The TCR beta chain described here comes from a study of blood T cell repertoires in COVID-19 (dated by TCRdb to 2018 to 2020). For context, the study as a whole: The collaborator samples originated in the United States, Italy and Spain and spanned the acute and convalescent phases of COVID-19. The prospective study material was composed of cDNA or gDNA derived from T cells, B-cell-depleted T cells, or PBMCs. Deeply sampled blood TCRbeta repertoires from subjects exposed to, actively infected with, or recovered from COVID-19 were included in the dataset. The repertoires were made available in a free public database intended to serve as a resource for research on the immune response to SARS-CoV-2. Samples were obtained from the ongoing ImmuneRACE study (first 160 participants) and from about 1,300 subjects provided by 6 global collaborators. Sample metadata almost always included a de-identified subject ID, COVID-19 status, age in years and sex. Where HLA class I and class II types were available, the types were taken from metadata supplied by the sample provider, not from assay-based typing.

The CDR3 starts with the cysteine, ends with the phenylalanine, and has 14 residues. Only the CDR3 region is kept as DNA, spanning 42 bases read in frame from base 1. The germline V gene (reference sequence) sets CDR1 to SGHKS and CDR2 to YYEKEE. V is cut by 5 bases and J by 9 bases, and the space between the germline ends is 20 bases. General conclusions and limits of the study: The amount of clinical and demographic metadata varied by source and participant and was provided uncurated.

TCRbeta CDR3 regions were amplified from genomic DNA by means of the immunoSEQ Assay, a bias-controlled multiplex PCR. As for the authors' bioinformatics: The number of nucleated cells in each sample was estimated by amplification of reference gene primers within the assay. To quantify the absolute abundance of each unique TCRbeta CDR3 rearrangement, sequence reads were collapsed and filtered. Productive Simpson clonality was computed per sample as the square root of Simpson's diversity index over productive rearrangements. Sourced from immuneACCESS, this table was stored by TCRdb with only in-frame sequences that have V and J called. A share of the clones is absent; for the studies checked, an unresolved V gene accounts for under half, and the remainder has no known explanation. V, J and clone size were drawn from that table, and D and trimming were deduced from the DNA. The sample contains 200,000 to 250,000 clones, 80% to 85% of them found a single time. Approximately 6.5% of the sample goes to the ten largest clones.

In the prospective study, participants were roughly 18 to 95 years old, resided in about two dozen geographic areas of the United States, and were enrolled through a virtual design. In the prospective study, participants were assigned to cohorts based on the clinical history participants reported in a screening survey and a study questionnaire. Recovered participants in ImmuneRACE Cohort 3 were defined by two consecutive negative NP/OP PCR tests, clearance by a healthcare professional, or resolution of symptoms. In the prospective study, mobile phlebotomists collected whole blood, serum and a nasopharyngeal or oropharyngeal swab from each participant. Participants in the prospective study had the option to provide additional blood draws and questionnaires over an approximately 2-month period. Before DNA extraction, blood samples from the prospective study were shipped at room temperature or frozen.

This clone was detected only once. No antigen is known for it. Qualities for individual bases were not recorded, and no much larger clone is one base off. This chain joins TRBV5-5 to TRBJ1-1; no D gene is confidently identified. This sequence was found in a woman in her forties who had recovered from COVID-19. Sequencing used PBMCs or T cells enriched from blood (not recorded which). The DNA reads TGTGCCAGCAGTCCCCAAGTCGACGCGGAGCAAGCTTTCTTT. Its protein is CASSPQVDAEQAFF.